The T cell receptor beta chain described here comes from a study of PD-L1 blockade in urothelial cancer. Regarding time point: pretreatment peripheral blood. The CDR3 runs 13 residues. Trimming left V 8 bases short and J 0 bases short, with 10 bases between. The germline V gene has CDR1 MNHNY and CDR2 SVGAGI (reference sequence). Libraries were prepared by immunoSEQ multiplex PCR; TCRdb keeps only in-frame clonotypes and omits some of them. The table lists around 130,000 clones, approximately 84% of them singletons. The sequence came from a man aged 45-60 years with urothelial cancer. The material was PBMCs, obtained around atezolizumab (anti-PD-L1) treatment. The V gene is TRBV6-6, the J gene TRBJ1-1; no clear D gene. This CDR3 reads CASVTVMNTEAFF. For the CDR3, the DNA is TGTGCCAGCGTCACAGTCATGAACACTGAAGCTTTCTTT.